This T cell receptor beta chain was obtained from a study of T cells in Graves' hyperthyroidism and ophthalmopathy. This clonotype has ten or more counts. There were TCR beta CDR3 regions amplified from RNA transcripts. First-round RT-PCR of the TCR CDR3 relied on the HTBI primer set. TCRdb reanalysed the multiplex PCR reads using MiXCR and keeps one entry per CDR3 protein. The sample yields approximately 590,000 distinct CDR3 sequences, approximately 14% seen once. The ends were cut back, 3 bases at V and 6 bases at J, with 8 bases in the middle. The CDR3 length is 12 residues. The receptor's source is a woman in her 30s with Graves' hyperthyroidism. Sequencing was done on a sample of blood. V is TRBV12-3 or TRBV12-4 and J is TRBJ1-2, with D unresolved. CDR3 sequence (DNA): TGTGCCAGCAGTTTCGCCCAAAATGGCTACACCTTC. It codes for CASSFAQNGYTF.